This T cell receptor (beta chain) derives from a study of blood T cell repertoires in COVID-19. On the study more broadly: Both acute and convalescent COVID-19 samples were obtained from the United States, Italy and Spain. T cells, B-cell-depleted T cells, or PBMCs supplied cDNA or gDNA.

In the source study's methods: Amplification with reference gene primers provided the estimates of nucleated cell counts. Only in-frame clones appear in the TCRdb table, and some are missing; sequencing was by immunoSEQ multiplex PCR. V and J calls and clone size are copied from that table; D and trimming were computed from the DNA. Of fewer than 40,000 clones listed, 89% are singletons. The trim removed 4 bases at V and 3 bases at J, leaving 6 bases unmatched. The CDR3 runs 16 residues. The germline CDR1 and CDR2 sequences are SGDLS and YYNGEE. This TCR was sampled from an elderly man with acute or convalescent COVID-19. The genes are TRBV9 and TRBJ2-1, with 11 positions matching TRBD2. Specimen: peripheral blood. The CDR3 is CASSNSGRAIYNEQFF. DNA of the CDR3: TGTGCCAGCAGCAATAGCGGGAGGGCCATCTACAATGAGCAGTTCTTC.